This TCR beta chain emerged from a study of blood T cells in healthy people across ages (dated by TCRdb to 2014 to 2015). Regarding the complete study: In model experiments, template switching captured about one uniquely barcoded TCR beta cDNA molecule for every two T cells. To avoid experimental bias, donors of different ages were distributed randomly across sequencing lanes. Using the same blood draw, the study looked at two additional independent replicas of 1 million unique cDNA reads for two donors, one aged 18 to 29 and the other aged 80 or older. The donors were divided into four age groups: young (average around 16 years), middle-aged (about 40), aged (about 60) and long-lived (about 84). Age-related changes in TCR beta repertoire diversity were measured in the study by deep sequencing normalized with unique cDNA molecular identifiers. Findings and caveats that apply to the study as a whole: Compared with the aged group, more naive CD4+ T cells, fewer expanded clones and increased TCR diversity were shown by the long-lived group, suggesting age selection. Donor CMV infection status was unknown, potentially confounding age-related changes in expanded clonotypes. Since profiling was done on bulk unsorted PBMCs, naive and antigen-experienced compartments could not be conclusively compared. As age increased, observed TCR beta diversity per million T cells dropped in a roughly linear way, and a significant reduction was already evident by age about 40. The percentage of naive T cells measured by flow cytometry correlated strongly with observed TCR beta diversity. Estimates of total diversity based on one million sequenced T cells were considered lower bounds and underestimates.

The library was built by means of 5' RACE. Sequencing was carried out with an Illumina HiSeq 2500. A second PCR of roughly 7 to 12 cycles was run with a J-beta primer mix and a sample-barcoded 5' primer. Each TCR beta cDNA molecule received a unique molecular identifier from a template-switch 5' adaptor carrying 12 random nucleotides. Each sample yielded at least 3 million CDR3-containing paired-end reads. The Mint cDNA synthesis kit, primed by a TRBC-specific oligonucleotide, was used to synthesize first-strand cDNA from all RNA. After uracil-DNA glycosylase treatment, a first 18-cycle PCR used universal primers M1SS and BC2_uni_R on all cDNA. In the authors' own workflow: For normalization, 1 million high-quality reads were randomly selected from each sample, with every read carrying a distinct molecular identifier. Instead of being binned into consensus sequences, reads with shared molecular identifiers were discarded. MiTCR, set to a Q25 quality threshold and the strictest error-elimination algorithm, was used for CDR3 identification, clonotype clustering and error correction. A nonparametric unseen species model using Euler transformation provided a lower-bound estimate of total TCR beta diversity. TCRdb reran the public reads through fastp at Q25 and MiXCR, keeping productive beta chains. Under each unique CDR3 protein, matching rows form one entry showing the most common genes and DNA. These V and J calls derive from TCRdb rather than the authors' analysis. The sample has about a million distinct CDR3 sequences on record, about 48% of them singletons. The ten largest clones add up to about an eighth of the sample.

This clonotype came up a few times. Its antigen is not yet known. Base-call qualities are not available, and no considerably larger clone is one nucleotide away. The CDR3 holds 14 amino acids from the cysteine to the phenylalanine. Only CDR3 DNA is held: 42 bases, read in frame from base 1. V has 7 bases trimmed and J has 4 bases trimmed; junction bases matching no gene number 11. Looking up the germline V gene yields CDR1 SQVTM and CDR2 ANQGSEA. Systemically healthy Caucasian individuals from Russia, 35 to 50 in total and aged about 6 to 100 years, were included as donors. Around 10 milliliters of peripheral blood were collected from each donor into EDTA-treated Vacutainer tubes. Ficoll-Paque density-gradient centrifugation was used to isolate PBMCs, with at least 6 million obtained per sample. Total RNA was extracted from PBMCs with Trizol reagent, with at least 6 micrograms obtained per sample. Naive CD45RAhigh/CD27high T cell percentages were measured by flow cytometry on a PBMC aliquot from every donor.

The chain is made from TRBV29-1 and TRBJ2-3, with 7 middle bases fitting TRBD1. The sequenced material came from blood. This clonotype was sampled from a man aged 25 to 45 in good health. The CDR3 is CSARQGLIPDTQYF. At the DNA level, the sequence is TGCAGCGCCAGACAGGGTCTCATCCCAGATACGCAGTATTTT.